The 32 T cell receptor beta chains presented below share a single source sample, sequenced in a study of blood T cell repertoires in COVID-19 (TCRdb year 2020). Library construction relied on the immunoSEQ multiplex PCR assay. TCRdb re-hosts the immuneACCESS table, in-frame sequences only. Its copies lack some clones; in the studies checked, an unresolved V gene accounts for under half of them, and the cause for the rest is not known. The sample yields roughly 80,000 clones; about nine tenths were counted once. Approximately 2.4% of the sample is held by the ten biggest clonotypes. The material sequenced was peripheral blood. These receptors all come from a man in his fifties with COVID-19, enrolled during active disease.

The V gene is TRBV6-1, the J gene TRBJ2-7; 8 nucleotides match TRBD1. Germline values: CDR1 MNHNS, CDR2 SASEGT. Trimming removed 2 bases from V and 0 bases from J; junction bases left unmatched: 6. This CDR3 has 16 residues. CDR3 sequence (DNA): TGTGCCAGCAGTGAAATTCACAGGGGGAGCTCCTACGAGCAGTACTTC. Its translation is CASSEIHRGSSYEQYF.

J is TRBJ2-1 and V is TRBV2; 11 nucleotides agree with TRBD2. Germline V gene lookup returns CDR1 SNHLY and CDR2 FYNNEI. The V segment lost 6 bases and the J segment 5 bases; nucleotides outside the gene matches: 9. The CDR3 spans 16 residues. The CDR3 reads CASSILAGEMNNEQFF. CDR3 DNA sequence: TGTGCCAGCAGCATACTAGCGGGAGAGATGAACAATGAGCAGTTCTTC.

The chain recombines TRBV6-2 or TRBV6-3 with TRBJ2-3; D not certain. Germline V CDR1 and CDR2: MNHEY, SVGEGT. This CDR3 region has 15 residues. Trimming removed 4 bases at V and 2 bases at J, with 13 bases between. The chain's CDR3 is CASSSTEIYTDTQYF. The CDR3 DNA follows: TGTGCCAGCAGTTCCACAGAAATTTACACAGATACGCAGTATTTT.

The chain employs TRBV7-3 and TRBJ2-6; 12 bases line up with TRBD2. This CDR3 has 18 residues. CDR1 SGHTA and CDR2 FQGTGA come from the germline V gene. The J segment lost 4 bases and the V segment lost 8 bases, leaving 12 bases of the junction unmatched. This CDR3 reads CASGPPGLAGAGANVLTF. DNA for the CDR3: TGTGCCAGCGGACCACCGGGACTAGCGGGTGCCGGGGCCAACGTCCTGACTTTC.

The rearrangement joins TRBV19 to TRBJ1-1; D perhaps matches TRBD1 (6 bases). Germline CDR1 LNHDA, CDR2 SQIVND (reference sequence). Trimming pared 3 bases from V and 5 bases from J, leaving 13 bases between. The CDR3 consists of 14 residues. The CDR3 loop is CASSISGVRTEAFF. As DNA, the CDR3 is TGTGCCAGTAGTATCTCAGGGGTGAGAACTGAAGCTTTCTTT.

The genes are TRBV4-1 and TRBJ1-3; tentative D call: TRBD1 (6 bases). Trimming cost V 2 bases and J 2 bases, with 10 bases left between them. CDR3 length: 15 residues. Germline V gene sequence: CDR1 MGHRA, CDR2 YSYEKL. The CDR3 reads CASSQTQGAGNTIYF. CDR3 DNA: TGCGCCAGCAGCCAAACACAGGGAGCTGGAAACACCATATATTTT.

The rearrangement joins TRBV19 to TRBJ2-2, with 7 bases lining up with TRBD2. The CDR3 is made up of 14 amino acids. J gave up 7 bases and V 6 bases, and 8 bases lay outside the gene matches. Germline V gene lookup returns CDR1 LNHDA and CDR2 SQIVND (reference sequence). Written as DNA, the CDR3 is TGTGCCAGTAGATCTACTAGCGTCCTCGGGGAGCTGTTTTTT. It specifies CASRSTSVLGELFF.

The CDR3 reads CAISERGISYEQYF. The CDR3 DNA is TGTGCCATCAGTGAAAGGGGGATCTCCTACGAGCAGTACTTC. The chain carries TRBV10-3 and TRBJ2-7; possibly TRBD1 for D (6 bases). Looked up from germline, CDR1 is ENHRY and CDR2 is SYGVKD. The CDR3 has 14 residues. The V gene lost 3 bases and the J gene lost 0 bases, with 9 bases spanning the gap.

The V gene is TRBV11-2, the J gene TRBJ2-7, with D unresolved. CDR1 SGHAT and CDR2 FQNNGV come from the germline V gene. Trimming removed 5 bases from V and 0 bases from J, with 8 bases in between. This CDR3 region has 13 residues. In DNA, the CDR3 is TGTGCCAGCAGCCGGAGAAGCTCCTACGAGCAGTACTTC. Translating it yields CASSRRSSYEQYF.

The chain is built from TRBV29-1 and TRBJ2-5; maybe TRBD1 (5 bases). V lost 8 bases to trimming and J lost 1 base, with 11 bases between them. The CDR3 is made up of 12 amino acids. Germline assignment: CDR1 SQVTM and CDR2 ANQGSEA. The CDR3 sequence: CSHDSLQETQYF. The CDR3 nucleotides are TGCAGCCACGACAGTCTCCAAGAGACCCAGTACTTC.

V usage is TRBV18 and J usage is TRBJ2-6; maybe TRBD1 (5 bases). The V end lost 0 bases, the J end lost 0 bases, and 12 bases lay between the germline ends. CDR1 and CDR2 from the germline V gene are KGHSH and LQKENI. The CDR3 loop spans 18 amino acids. The CDR3 sequence: CASSPPGQGTSGANVLTF. CDR3 sequence (DNA): TGTGCCAGCTCACCACCCGGGCAGGGCACCTCTGGGGCCAACGTCCTGACTTTC.

The chain couples TRBV20-1 to TRBJ2-5; tentative D call: TRBD2 (5 bases). Germline V gene data show CDR1 as DFQATT and CDR2 as SNEGSKA (reference sequence). This CDR3 is built from 12 residues. V was clipped by 3 bases and J by 5 bases, with 10 bases between them. CDR3 in DNA: TGCAGTGCTAGTCGCACGGGGGAGACCCAGTACTTC. Encoded protein: CSASRTGETQYF.

The genes are TRBV6-1 and TRBJ2-7; D is possibly TRBD2 (5 bases). Germline V gene sequence: CDR1 MNHNS, CDR2 SASEGT. The CDR3 sequence is 13 residues long. The V end lost 1 base, the J end lost 6 bases, and 10 bases lay between the germline ends. CDR3 DNA sequence: TGTGCCAGCAGTGAAGGAGGGTTCGTCGAGCAGTACTTC. Amino acids: CASSEGGFVEQYF.

This clone was counted only a few times. The CDR3 nucleotides read TGCGCCAGCAGCTTGTTCTCTAGAGGTGGCACCGGGGAGCTGTTTTTT. Translation gives CASSLFSRGGTGELFF. J is TRBJ2-2 and V is TRBV5-1, with D uncertain. This CDR3 spans 16 amino acids. Germline V gives CDR1 SGHRS, CDR2 YFSETQ. Between the trimmed V and J ends, which lost 1 base and 4 bases, there was a span of 14 bases.

The rearrangement links TRBV4-2 to TRBJ1-5; a possible D gene is TRBD1 (5 bases). V shed 0 bases and J shed 3 bases, with 12 bases lying between them. Germline V gene sequence: CDR1 LGHNA, CDR2 YNFKEQ. CDR3 size: 16 residues. In DNA, the CDR3 is TGTGCCAGCAGCCAAGAGGGGCTCACAGACAATCAGCCCCAGCATTTT. It translates to CASSQEGLTDNQPQHF.

V usage is TRBV12-3 or TRBV12-4 and J usage is TRBJ1-2; 7 bases fit TRBD1. The CDR3 totals 12 residues. The ends lost 6 bases at V and 5 bases at J; junction bases unmatched: 3. DNA for the CDR3: TGTGCCAGCAGCGGGACAGCTTATGGCTACACCTTC. This gives the protein CASSGTAYGYTF.

Points on this clone: Other DNA sequences in this specimen translate into the identical CDR3. The J gene is TRBJ2-7, the V gene TRBV12-3 or TRBV12-4, with 7 positions matching TRBD2. V gave up 3 bases and J gave up 2 bases; unmatched junction bases: 1. The length of the CDR3 is 13 residues. The CDR3 DNA reads as TGTGCCAGCAGTTTGGGGAGGGCCTACGAGCAGTACTTC. Translation gives CASSLGRAYEQYF.

V and J are TRBV6-2 or TRBV6-3 and TRBJ2-1, with D possibly being TRBD2 (6 bases). V was clipped by 2 bases and J by 6 bases, with 14 bases between them. Per germline, CDR1 MNHEY and CDR2 SVGEGT. The CDR3 has 15 amino acids. The chain's CDR3 is CASSYLRGLVNEQFF. For the CDR3, the DNA is TGTGCCAGCAGTTACCTGCGGGGCCTAGTCAATGAGCAGTTCTTC.

V is TRBV9 and J is TRBJ2-1; tentatively, D is TRBD2 (5 bases). CDR1 and CDR2 (germline): SGDLS, YYNGEE. CDR3 length: 13 residues. Trimming removed 1 base from V and 7 bases from J, with 9 bases in between. Written as DNA, the CDR3 is TGTGCCAGCAGCGTATCGGGAACGAATGAGCAGTTCTTC. This gives the protein CASSVSGTNEQFF.

The V gene is TRBV5-1, the J gene TRBJ1-2; D remains unclear. Germline CDR1 is SGHRS and CDR2 is YFSETQ. The CDR3 covers 12 residues. V was shortened by 6 bases and J by 7 bases, with 13 bases between the two germline ends. CDR3 sequence (DNA): TGCGCCAGCAACCTCGGAAGACTTGGCTACACCTTC. This gives the protein CASNLGRLGYTF.

This chain uses TRBV29-1 with TRBJ1-5; TRBD1 matches at 8 bases. The length of the CDR3 is 13 residues. V shed 4 bases, J shed 6 bases, and the junction held 5 bases outside the gene matches. Germline CDR1 and CDR2: SQVTM and ANQGSEA. The CDR3 coding sequence is TGCAGCGTTGTGGACAGGGAAGGTCAGCCCCAGCATTTT. Residues: CSVVDREGQPQHF.

The V and J genes are TRBV5-1 and TRBJ2-4; weak D call: TRBD2 (6 bases). V lost 4 bases and J 0 bases, leaving 17 bases between the germline ends. The CDR3 runs 17 residues. Germline CDR1 SGHRS, CDR2 YFSETQ. As DNA, the CDR3 is TGCGCCAGCAGCCCGGGACTCTTAACGTTAGCCAAAAACATTCAGTACTTC. Its translation: CASSPGLLTLAKNIQYF. Full variable domain (outside the CDR3, taken from reference TRBV5-1 and TRBJ2-4): KAGVTQTPRYLIKTRGQQVTLSCSPISGHRSVSWYQQTPGQGLQFLFEYFSETQRNKGNFPGRFSGRQFSNSRSEMNVSTLELGDSALYLCASSPGLLTLAKNIQYFGAGTRLSVL.

This rearrangement joins TRBV5-6 to TRBJ2-7, with D perhaps matching TRBD1 (5 bases). This CDR3 comprises 14 residues. CDR1 is SGHDT, CDR2 YYEEEE, per germline. Trimming removed 4 bases at V and 6 bases at J, with 17 bases between. The CDR3 sequence is CASSTDTSTSEQYF. In DNA, the CDR3 is TGTGCCAGCAGCACGGACACCAGTACGTCCGAGCAGTACTTC.

The chain couples TRBV3-1 (or the pseudogene TRBV3-2) to TRBJ2-7, with 10 nucleotides matching TRBD1. There are 15 residues in the CDR3. Germline lookup yields CDR1 LGHDT and CDR2 YNNKEL (reference sequence). V was pared by 6 bases and J by 4 bases, with 9 bases of the junction left unmatched. Written as DNA, the CDR3 is TGTGCCAGCAGTCTCACCGGGACAGGGGTTTACGAGCAGTACTTC. Translation: CASSLTGTGVYEQYF.

For the CDR3, the DNA is TGTGCCAGCAGCTTGCAGGGGGTGAGCGAGCAGTACTTC. The encoded protein is CASSLQGVSEQYF. This rearrangement joins TRBV5-4 to TRBJ2-7; 7 positions match TRBD1. Germline values: CDR1 SGHNT, CDR2 YYREEE (reference sequence). The V segment lost 1 base and the J segment 6 bases; nucleotides outside the gene matches: 4. CDR3 length equals 13 residues. The full variable domain, completed using reference TRBV5-4 and TRBJ2-7, is ETGVTQSPTHLIKTRGQQVTLRCSSQSGHNTVSWYQQALGQGPQFIFQYYREEENGRGNFPPRFSGLQFPNYSSELNVNALELDDSALYLCASSLQGVSEQYFGPGTRLTVT.

The chain carries TRBV4-3 and TRBJ2-7; 9 bases fit TRBD2. Trimming removed 10 bases from V and 9 bases from J; junction bases left unmatched: 7. CDR1 and CDR2 from the germline V gene are LGHNA and YSLEER. This CDR3 has 11 residues. The CDR3 DNA reads as TGCGCCATCCATAGCGGGAGTGTGCAGTACTTC. It yields the protein CAIHSGSVQYF.

The chain is built from TRBV6-5 and TRBJ2-7, with TRBD1 identical over 9 bases. The V and J ends lost 6 bases and 2 bases, in that order; junction bases with no gene match: 2. Germline V gene data show CDR1 as MNHEY and CDR2 as SVGAGI. This CDR3 has 13 residues. The CDR3: CASRGTGTYEQYV. CDR3 nucleotides: TGTGCCAGCAGGGGGACAGGGACCTACGAGCAGTACGTC.

This clone was counted a single time. J is TRBJ1-2 and V is TRBV7-9, with D maybe TRBD1 (6 bases). The CDR3 extends over 15 amino acids. Between the trimmed V and J ends, which lost 2 bases and 3 bases, there was a span of 13 bases. Germline V CDR1 and CDR2: SEHNR, FQNEAQ (reference sequence). The CDR3 sequence is CASSLSLDSHYGYTF. CDR3 DNA: TGTGCCAGCAGCTTATCCTTGGACAGCCACTATGGCTACACCTTC.

The chain uses TRBV15 and TRBJ2-7; 9 nucleotides match TRBD1. The CDR3 is 17 residues long. Trimming cost V 5 bases and J 2 bases; bases outside gene matches: 13. Germline assignment: CDR1 LNHNV and CDR2 YYDKDF (reference sequence). The CDR3, as DNA: TGTGCCACCAGCCTGGGCCGGGACAGGGACCCCCCCTACGAGCAGTACTTC. Its protein product is CATSLGRDRDPPYEQYF.

This chain uses TRBV19 with TRBJ2-7; 13 bases fit TRBD2. The V gene's germline CDR1 is LNHDA and CDR2 SQIVND (reference sequence). J was trimmed by 4 bases and V by 3 bases; bases with no gene match: 6. This CDR3 region has 16 residues. CDR3 coding DNA: TGTGCCAGTAGTATTCGGACTAGCGGGGGTGTATACGAGCAGTACTTC. Translation: CASSIRTSGGVYEQYF.

The chain couples TRBV19 to TRBJ2-1, with 7 bases aligning to TRBD2. Germline values: CDR1 LNHDA, CDR2 SQIVND (reference sequence). This CDR3 has 19 residues. Trimming cost V 4 bases and J 7 bases; bases outside gene matches: 22. CDR3 DNA sequence: TGTGCCAGTAGTAGCCACCCCTCTAGCGGAGTGGGGCGCGGGAATGAGCAGTTCTTC. Translated, it gives CASSSHPSSGVGRGNEQFF.

This chain joins TRBV11-1 and TRBJ2-1; maybe TRBD2 (5 bases). V shed 1 base and J shed 1 base, with 11 bases lying between them. The CDR3 loop spans 16 amino acids. Looked up from germline, CDR1 is SGHAT and CDR2 is FQDESV (reference sequence). DNA of the CDR3: TGTGCCAGCAGCTTAGATATGGGGAGTTCCTACAATGAGCAGTTCTTC. This gives the protein CASSLDMGSSYNEQFF.